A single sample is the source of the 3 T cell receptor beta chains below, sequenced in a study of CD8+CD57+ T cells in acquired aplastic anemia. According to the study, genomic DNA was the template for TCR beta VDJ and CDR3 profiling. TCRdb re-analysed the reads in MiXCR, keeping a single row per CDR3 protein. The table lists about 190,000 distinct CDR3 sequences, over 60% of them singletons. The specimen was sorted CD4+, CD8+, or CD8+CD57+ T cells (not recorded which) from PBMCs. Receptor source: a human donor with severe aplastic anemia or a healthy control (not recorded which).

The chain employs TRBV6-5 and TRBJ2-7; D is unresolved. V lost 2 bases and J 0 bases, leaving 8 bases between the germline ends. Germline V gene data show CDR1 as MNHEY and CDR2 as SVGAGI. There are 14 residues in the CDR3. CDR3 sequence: CASSYSGTSYEQYF. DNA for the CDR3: TGTGCCAGCAGTTACAGTGGAACCTCCTACGAGCAGTACTTC.

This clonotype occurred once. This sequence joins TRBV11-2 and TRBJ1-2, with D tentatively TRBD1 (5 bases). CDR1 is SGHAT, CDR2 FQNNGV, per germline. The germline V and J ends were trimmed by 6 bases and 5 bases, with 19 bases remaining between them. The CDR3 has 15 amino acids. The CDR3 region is CASRPRRGVMYGYTF. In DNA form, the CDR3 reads TGTGCCAGCAGGCCGAGACGGGGGGTTATGTATGGCTACACCTTC.

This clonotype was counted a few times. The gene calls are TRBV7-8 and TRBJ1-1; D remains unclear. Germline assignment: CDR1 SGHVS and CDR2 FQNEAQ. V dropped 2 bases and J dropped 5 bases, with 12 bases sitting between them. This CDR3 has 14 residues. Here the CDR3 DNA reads TGTGCCAGCAGCTTAAGACACACTGCGACTGAAGCTTTCTTT. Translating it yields CASSLRHTATEAFF.